The rows below give T cell receptor beta chains drawn from one sample of a study of regulatory T cells in long-lasting Graves disease. TCRdb used MiXCR to reprocess the multiplex PCR reads, holding one entry per CDR3 protein. The sample holds fewer than 350,000 distinct CDR3 sequences; more than 15% are singletons and the top ten take less than 45%. Source: peripheral blood mononuclear cells (PBMCs), taken at new diagnosis, from a patient treated with antithyroid drugs. These receptors all stem from a female donor with Graves disease. The CDR3 runs from the conserved cysteine through the conserved F or W. Fields, in order: J gene, V gene, clone size, D gene, CDR3 protein, CDR3 DNA. D genes are given only for firm matches. Some rows have no size entry. The others give once, few or many, or a class for an expanded clone.

TRBJ1-2 | TRBV2 | - | - | CASSGEVKGRGYTF | TGTGCCAGCAGTGGAGAGGTGAAGGGCCGTGGCTACACCTTC
TRBJ2-2 | TRBV4-1 | - | - | CASSPDPLIGELFF | TGCGCCAGCAGCCCAGATCCCCTTATCGGGGAGCTGTTTTTT
TRBJ1-3 | TRBV3-1 | many | - | CASSHPTTGSSGNTIYF | TGTGCCAGCAGCCATCCAACAACAGGGAGCTCTGGAAACACCATATATTTT
TRBJ2-1 | TRBV30 | many | TRBD2 | CAWSRTSGTSYNEQFF | TGTGCCTGGAGTCGGACTAGCGGAACATCCTACAATGAGCAGTTCTTC
TRBJ2-3 | TRBV18 | many | TRBD2 | CASSPRSGLAADTQYF | TGTGCCAGCTCACCAAGGTCTGGACTAGCAGCAGATACGCAGTATTTT
TRBJ2-3 | TRBV9 | few | - | CASSARQGLGTDTQYF | TGTGCCAGCAGCGCAAGACAGGGACTGGGCACAGATACGCAGTATTTT
TRBJ2-7 | TRBV9 | many | TRBD2 | CASSVGAGGPADEQYF | TGTGCCAGCAGCGTAGGAGCGGGAGGCCCTGCCGACGAGCAGTACTTC
TRBJ1-5 | TRBV5-8 | many | - | CASSRGAKSNQPQHF | TGTGCCAGCAGCCGGGGCGCGAAGAGCAATCAGCCCCAGCATTTT
TRBJ2-1 | TRBV20-1 | many | TRBD2 | CSARDLGLADNNEQFF | TGCAGTGCTAGAGATTTAGGCCTAGCGGACAACAATGAGCAGTTCTTC
TRBJ1-3 | TRBV5-4 | - | - | CASSLGDAAGNTIYF | TGTGCCAGCAGCTTGGGCGACGCGGCTGGAAACACCATATATTTT
TRBJ1-5 | TRBV24-1 | few | - | CATTFQGPVKPQHF | TGTGCCACCACCTTCCAGGGTCCCGTAAAGCCCCAGCATTTT
TRBJ1-1 | TRBV19 | many | - | CASNGGGITEAFF | TGTGCCAGTAATGGGGGCGGGATCACTGAAGCTTTCTTT
TRBJ2-3 | TRBV28 | - | TRBD2 | CASRTSGSPDTQYF | TGTGCCAGCAGGACTAGCGGGAGTCCAGATACGCAGTATTTT
TRBJ2-3 | TRBV4-2 | many | TRBD2 | CASSQDGTSGGADTQYF | TGTGCCAGCAGCCAAGATGGTACTAGCGGGGGAGCAGATACGCAGTATTTT
TRBJ1-6 | TRBV6-1 | many | - | CASIPTGQGPSPLHF | TGTGCCAGCATCCCAACGGGGCAGGGACCCTCACCCCTCCACTTT
TRBJ1-6 | TRBV27 | few | - | CASKYSSYNSPLHF | TGTGCCAGCAAGTATAGCTCCTATAATTCACCCCTCCACTTT
TRBJ2-1 | TRBV5-1 | few | - | CASSLADQQFF | TGCGCCAGCAGCTTGGCCGACCAGCAGTTCTTC
TRBJ1-2 | TRBV5-4 | many | - | CASSLAGRQGYGDGYTF | TGTGCCAGCAGCTTGGCCGGGAGGCAGGGGTATGGGGATGGCTACACCTTC
TRBJ1-1 | TRBV4-2 | few | - | CASSQPAGKTEAFF | TGTGCCAGCAGCCAACCCGCGGGGAAGACTGAAGCTTTCTTT
TRBJ1-1 | TRBV7-9 | - | TRBD1 | CASSSMTGGTEAFF | TGTGCCAGCAGCTCCATGACAGGGGGCACTGAAGCTTTCTTT
TRBJ1-2 | TRBV15 | many | - | CATRITGTYGYTF | TGTGCCACCAGGATAACAGGGACCTATGGCTACACCTTC
TRBJ1-1 | TRBV27 | many | - | CASSFRGTEAFF | TGTGCCAGCAGTTTCAGGGGTACTGAAGCTTTCTTT
TRBJ2-1 | TRBV20-1 | many | - | CSARDAILDGYNEQFF | TGCAGTGCTAGAGATGCCATACTCGATGGGTACAATGAGCAGTTCTTC
TRBJ1-1 | TRBV5-1 | many | - | CASSKFDGADTEAFF | TGCGCCAGCAGTAAATTTGATGGGGCGGACACTGAAGCTTTCTTT
TRBJ2-3 | TRBV2 | many | TRBD2 | CASSEEAGVFSDTQYF | TGTGCCAGCAGTGAAGAAGCGGGAGTATTCTCAGATACGCAGTATTTT
TRBJ1-5 | TRBV19 | - | - | CASSIHPENQPQHF | TGTGCCAGTAGTATACATCCGGAAAATCAGCCCCAGCATTTT
TRBJ1-1 | TRBV5-1 | once | - | CASSFDGGGRAEAFF | TGCGCCAGCAGCTTTGATGGCGGTGGTAGGGCTGAAGCTTTCTTT
TRBJ2-7 | TRBV19 | few | - | CASSNQPGSSYEQYF | TGTGCCAGTAGTAACCAACCGGGAAGCTCCTACGAGCAGTACTTC
TRBJ2-5 | TRBV28 | few | - | CASSNTLGGERTQYF | TGTGCCAGCAGCAATACTCTTGGAGGTGAAAGGACCCAGTACTTC
TRBJ2-1 | TRBV19 | many | TRBD2 | CASTISGRLEQFF | TGTGCCAGTACCATTAGCGGGAGACTAGAGCAGTTCTTC
TRBJ2-7 | TRBV29-1 | - | TRBD1 | CSALGQYRDRAYGQYF | TGCAGCGCCTTGGGGCAGTACCGGGACAGGGCCTACGGGCAGTACTTC
TRBJ2-7 | TRBV30 | many | - | CAWRGGRTEQYF | TGTGCCTGGAGGGGGGGCAGGACCGAGCAGTACTTC
TRBJ2-2 | TRBV6-2/TRBV6-3 | many | TRBD2 | CASSLLAGSTGELFF | TGTGCCAGCAGTTTACTAGCGGGTAGCACCGGGGAGCTGTTTTTT
TRBJ2-7 | TRBV19 | - | TRBD1 | CASSRTGGLYEQYF | TGTGCCAGTAGTAGGACAGGGGGACTCTACGAGCAGTACTTC
TRBJ1-2 | TRBV11-2 | many | - | CASSLGTDLGVYGYTF | TGTGCCAGCAGCTTAGGAACGGACTTGGGGGTCTATGGCTACACCTTC
TRBJ2-4 | TRBV11-3 | - | - | CASSLRDTKQYF | TGTGCCAGCAGCTTGCGGGACACAAAACAGTACTTC
TRBJ1-2 | TRBV12-3/TRBV12-4 | many | - | CASRPTYNYGYTF | TGTGCCAGCAGACCGACGTATAACTATGGCTACACCTTC
TRBJ2-7 | TRBV30 | many | - | CAWTDMGYEQYF | TGTGCCTGGACGGACATGGGCTACGAGCAGTACTTC
TRBJ2-5 | TRBV28 | - | TRBD2 | CASSWTTSFSGTQYF | TGTGCCAGCAGCTGGACGACTAGCTTTTCGGGGACCCAGTACTTC
TRBJ2-3 | TRBV20-1 | - | TRBD2 | CSARDLSGRAWDTQYF | TGCAGTGCTAGAGATCTGAGCGGGAGGGCCTGGGATACGCAGTATTTT
TRBJ2-1 | TRBV28 | many | - | CASSLDLRGYNEQFF | TGTGCCAGCAGTTTGGATTTAAGGGGATACAATGAGCAGTTCTTC
TRBJ2-7 | TRBV5-1 | many | TRBD2 | CASSLETSGRSYEQYF | TGCGCCAGCAGCTTGGAGACTAGCGGGAGGTCATACGAGCAGTACTTC
TRBJ1-1 | TRBV5-1 | many | TRBD1 | CASSLAPFFQGANTEAFF | TGCGCCAGCAGCTTGGCTCCTTTTTTTCAGGGGGCGAACACTGAAGCTTTCTTT
TRBJ1-2 | TRBV2 | many | - | CASSSLIDAHYGYTF | TGTGCCAGCAGTTCTCTGATTGACGCACACTATGGCTACACCTTC
TRBJ2-7 | TRBV7-9 | many | - | CASSPSPDRDEQYF | TGTGCCAGCAGCCCGTCACCGGATCGCGACGAGCAGTACTTC
TRBJ2-7 | TRBV28 | many | - | CASSHPGPYEQYF | TGTGCCAGCAGTCACCCGGGACCCTACGAGCAGTACTTC
TRBJ2-7 | TRBV27 | many | - | CASSRGTDFYEQYF | TGTGCCAGCAGTCGCGGGACAGACTTCTACGAGCAGTACTTC
TRBJ2-3 | TRBV3-1 | few | TRBD2 | CASSSRLAGAYTQYF | TGTGCCAGCAGCTCCCGACTAGCGGGAGCGTATACGCAGTATTTT
TRBJ2-1 | TRBV5-6 | many | - | CASSSLGRTVLNEQFF | TGTGCCAGCAGCTCCTTGGGGAGGACAGTCCTTAATGAGCAGTTCTTC
TRBJ2-7 | TRBV7-9 | many | TRBD2 | CASSSSGSTSEQYF | TGTGCCAGCAGCTCTAGCGGGAGCACCTCCGAGCAGTACTTC
TRBJ2-7 | TRBV2 | many | TRBD1 | CASSEARDRAYEQYF | TGTGCCAGCAGTGAGGCCCGGGACAGGGCCTACGAGCAGTACTTC
TRBJ2-3 | TRBV5-1 | many | TRBD2 | CASSLNVAGSTDTQYF | TGCGCCAGCAGCTTAAACGTAGCGGGTAGCACAGATACGCAGTATTTT
TRBJ1-4 | TRBV5-1 | few | - | CASPQGRRNEKLFF | TGCGCCAGTCCCCAAGGAAGGAGAAATGAAAAACTGTTTTTT
TRBJ2-4 | TRBV19 | few | - | CASSIVGLNIAKNIQYF | TGTGCCAGTAGTATAGTTGGGTTAAACATAGCCAAAAACATTCAGTACTTC
TRBJ1-3 | TRBV7-9 | few | TRBD1 | CASSDRRTGSGNTIYF | TGTGCCAGCAGTGACCGACGGACAGGATCTGGAAACACCATATATTTT